The 24 T cell receptor beta chains below were found in one sample sequenced in a study of T-cell reconstitution after alpha-beta-depleted transplantation in children. During its preparation, the TCRbeta library received unique molecular identifiers. From the PCR reads, TCRdb called clonotypes with MiXCR, one entry per CDR3 protein. This table has about 610,000 distinct CDR3 sequences, about 10% appearing once. Sequences were derived from PBMCs from the stem cell graft donor, sampled from the stem cell graft. These receptors were collected from a human donor who donated a stem cell graft to a child with acute myeloid leukemia.

The gene calls are TRBV2 and TRBJ2-7, with D possibly called TRBD1 or TRBD2 (5 bases each). The CDR3 extends over 14 amino acids. V was shortened by 10 bases and J by 4 bases, with 20 bases between the two germline ends. Per the germline V gene, CDR1 is SNHLY and CDR2 is FYNNEI. The CDR3 nucleotides are TGTGCCACCCAAACCGGGACGGCACTTTACGAGCAGTACTTC. It codes for CATQTGTALYEQYF.

The rearrangement uses TRBV30 and TRBJ2-3, with a possible D match to TRBD2 (5 bases). The CDR3 loop spans 17 amino acids. Per germline, CDR1 GTSNPN and CDR2 SVGIG (reference sequence). The ends were cut back, 1 base at V and 0 bases at J, with 17 bases in the middle. CDR3 region: CAWSGGLGRDSTDTQYF. The CDR3 DNA reads as TGTGCCTGGAGTGGCGGGTTGGGTCGGGATAGCACAGATACGCAGTATTTT. Full variable domain (remainder filled in from reference TRBV30 and TRBJ2-3): SQTIHQWPATLVQPVGSPLSLECTVEGTSNPNLYWYRQAAGRGLQLLFYSVGIGQISSEVPQNLSASRPQDRQFILSSKKLLLSDSGFYLCAWSGGLGRDSTDTQYFGPGTRLTVL.

This clonotype was seen only a few times. CDR3 amino acids: CSARSSGSTRNEQFF. CDR3 coding DNA: TGCAGTGCTCGGTCTAGCGGCTCTACTCGGAATGAGCAGTTCTTC. This sequence joins TRBV20-1 and TRBJ2-1; TRBD2 aligns across 7 bases. The CDR3 consists of 15 residues. In germline, CDR1 is DFQATT, CDR2 SNEGSKA (reference sequence). After removal of 5 bases from V and 7 bases from J, the junction contained 14 bases not matched to a gene.

This clonotype showed up just a few times. The chain joins TRBV5-1 to TRBJ2-5; D is perhaps TRBD1 or TRBD2 (6 bases each). Trimming left V 2 bases short and J 1 base short, with 9 bases between. Germline loops: CDR1 SGHRS, CDR2 YFSETQ. The CDR3 sequence is 14 residues long. Here the CDR3 reads CASSFGGSQETQYF. CDR3 nucleotide sequence: TGCGCCAGCAGCTTCGGGGGCAGCCAAGAGACCCAGTACTTC.

This clonotype came up many times. This sequence joins TRBV6-5 and TRBJ1-5; no clear D. The CDR3 loop spans 16 amino acids. V was pared by 6 bases and J by 0 bases, with 15 bases between. Germline V lookup: CDR1 MNHEY, CDR2 SVGAGI. The CDR3 DNA reads TGTGCCAGCAGCCGCCACGGAGGAGATAGCAATCAGCCCCAGCATTTT. Encoded protein: CASSRHGGDSNQPQHF.

This clonotype was detected a few times. The chain recombines TRBV4-2 with TRBJ1-4; D gene uncertain. Germline assignment: CDR1 LGHNA and CDR2 YNFKEQ. Trimming took 2 bases from V and 4 from J, leaving 8 bases between them. The CDR3 is 14 residues long. The CDR3, as DNA: TGTGCCAGCAGCCAACCACAGTTTAATGAAAAACTGTTTTTT. The encoded protein is CASSQPQFNEKLFF.

V is TRBV3-1 and J is TRBJ1-6; unclear D gene. The CDR3 runs to 15 residues. Trimming left V 4 bases short and J 8 bases short, with 15 bases between. Looked up from germline, CDR1 is LGHDT and CDR2 is YNNKEL (reference sequence). CDR3 nucleotides: TGTGCCAGCAGCCCCTTACCCAATACGGATTCACCCCTCCACTTT. Translated, it gives CASSPLPNTDSPLHF.

The count of this clonotype is one. The chain employs TRBV4-2 and TRBJ2-3; 10 nucleotides agree with TRBD2. Germline CDR1 is LGHNA and CDR2 is YNFKEQ. The CDR3 has 15 amino acids. J was trimmed by 6 bases and V by 3 bases; bases with no gene match: 6. CDR3 loop: CASSQAAGGEDTQYF. CDR3 nucleotides: TGTGCCAGCAGCCAGGCAGCGGGAGGGGAGGATACGCAGTATTTT.

This clonotype was observed a few times. DNA for the CDR3: TGTGCCTGGACTCGCAGACCGGAAGGTGAGCAGTTCTTC. Translated, it gives CAWTRRPEGEQFF. V and J are TRBV30 and TRBJ2-1; D gene unclear. The CDR3 totals 13 residues. The germline gives CDR1 GTSNPN, CDR2 SVGIG (reference sequence). Trimming removed 4 bases from V and 9 bases from J, with 16 bases in between.

This clonotype was detected a few times. This chain uses TRBV13 with TRBJ2-7; TRBD2 matches 15 bases. Germline-derived CDR1 and CDR2 are PRHDT and FYEKMQ (reference sequence). V trimming: 3 bases; J trimming: 2 bases; junction bases outside the gene matches: 2. There are 16 residues in the CDR3. CDR3 amino acids: CASSLGLAGGAYEQYF. The CDR3 nucleotides are TGTGCCAGCAGCTTGGGACTAGCGGGAGGCGCCTACGAGCAGTACTTC.

In this sample, this clonotype turned up a few times. A much larger clone sits a single nucleotide away, making a read error possible. J is TRBJ1-5 and V is TRBV2; no definite D call. The V gene's germline CDR1 is SNHLY and CDR2 FYNNEI. This CDR3 has 14 residues. The ends were cut back, 3 bases at V and 0 bases at J, with 6 bases in the middle. The CDR3 is CASSEGISNQPQHF. DNA of the CDR3: TGTGCCAGCAGTGAGGGGATTAGCAATCAGCCCCAGCATTTT.

The J gene is TRBJ1-2, the V gene TRBV9; D is possibly TRBD1 (5 bases). The CDR3 covers 14 residues. V was trimmed by 0 bases and J by 1 base, leaving 7 bases between them. Germline V gives CDR1 SGDLS, CDR2 YYNGEE. CDR3 sequence reads: CASSVGQINYGYTF. DNA of the CDR3: TGTGCCAGCAGCGTAGGACAGATTAACTATGGCTACACCTTC.

This clonotype was detected a few times. This chain joins TRBV6-5 and TRBJ2-3, with D possibly matching TRBD2 (5 bases). Trimming took 2 bases from V and 1 from J, leaving 10 bases between them. Germline values: CDR1 MNHEY, CDR2 SVGAGI. The CDR3 is 15 residues long. Written as DNA, the CDR3 is TGTGCCAGCAGTTACATGAGCGGACGCACAGATACGCAGTATTTT. Translated, it gives CASSYMSGRTDTQYF.

In this sample, this clonotype turned up many times. The chain uses TRBV5-1 and TRBJ2-1; no definite D call. Trimming removed 0 bases from V and 8 bases from J, with 12 bases in between. Germline values: CDR1 SGHRS, CDR2 YFSETQ. The CDR3 is made up of 14 amino acids. CDR3 DNA sequence: TGCGCCAGCAGCTTGGAGGCTATTGGCGATGAGCAGTTCTTC. Amino acids: CASSLEAIGDEQFF.

V is TRBV29-1 and J is TRBJ1-1; no reliable D call. This CDR3 is 13 amino acids long. The V and J ends lost 5 bases and 0 bases respectively, with 10 bases between them. Germline values: CDR1 SQVTM, CDR2 ANQGSEA. DNA of the CDR3: TGCAGCGTTTGTAGGACCATGAACACTGAAGCTTTCTTT. It translates to CSVCRTMNTEAFF.

V usage is TRBV20-1 and J usage is TRBJ2-5, with 12 bases matching TRBD1. Germline V lookup: CDR1 DFQATT, CDR2 SNEGSKA (reference sequence). The CDR3 extends over 13 amino acids. Here the CDR3 DNA reads TGCAGGACCGGGACAGGGGGCGAGGAGACCCAGTACTTC. Protein: CRTGTGGEETQYF.

This clonotype has only a few counts. The V and J genes are TRBV7-2 and TRBJ1-1; TRBD1 matches at 7 bases. Germline values: CDR1 SGHTA, CDR2 FQGNSA. J gave up 2 bases and V 4 bases, and 4 bases lay outside the gene matches. The CDR3 consists of 14 residues. The CDR3 DNA sequence: TGTGCCAGCAGCTGGGACAGTGGTAACACTGAAGCTTTCTTT. Protein: CASSWDSGNTEAFF.

In its sample, this clonotype was seen many times. V gene TRBV11-2 combines with J gene TRBJ2-1, with a possible D match to TRBD2 (6 bases). The V and J ends lost 0 bases and 9 bases respectively, with 18 bases between them. The CDR3 runs 16 residues. Germline loops: CDR1 SGHAT, CDR2 FQNNGV. The CDR3 nucleotides are TGTGCCAGCAGCTTAGATTTGGGGACTTTTGAAGGTGAGCAGTTCTTC. Amino acids: CASSLDLGTFEGEQFF.

This clonotype was observed many times. The chain joins TRBV5-6 to TRBJ2-7, with 8 bases fitting TRBD2. The trim removed 1 base at V and 5 bases at J, leaving 8 bases unmatched. The CDR3 totals 15 residues. CDR1 is SGHDT and CDR2 is YYEEEE in the germline V gene. This CDR3 is CASSLLDSGSHEQYF. CDR3 nucleotides: TGTGCCAGCAGCTTGTTGGACAGCGGGAGCCACGAGCAGTACTTC. The full variable domain, with the rest looked up from reference TRBV5-6 and TRBJ2-7, is DAGVTQSPTHLIKTRGQQVTLRCSPKSGHDTVSWYQQALGQGPQFIFQYYEEEERQRGNFPDRFSGHQFPNYSSELNVNALLLGDSALYLCASSLLDSGSHEQYFGPGTRLTVT.

This sequence joins TRBV11-2 and TRBJ2-2, with TRBD2 identical over 15 bases. Per germline, CDR1 SGHAT and CDR2 FQNNGV. The J segment lost 3 bases and the V segment lost 5 bases, leaving 13 bases of the junction unmatched. CDR3 length equals 20 residues. Here the CDR3 reads CASSRLPGTSGRSYTGELFF. Written as DNA, the CDR3 is TGTGCCAGCAGCCGACTACCCGGGACTAGCGGGAGGTCTTACACCGGGGAGCTGTTTTTT.

This clonotype was detected ten times or more. The rearrangement links TRBV5-4 to TRBJ2-5, with a weak D call TRBD2 (5 bases). Deletions cut 0 bases from V and 2 bases from J, with 8 bases between. This CDR3 contains 14 residues. Germline assignment: CDR1 SGHNT and CDR2 YYREEE (reference sequence). The CDR3 loop reads CASSLEAAQETQYF. The CDR3 DNA sequence: TGTGCCAGCAGCTTGGAAGCGGCACAAGAGACCCAGTACTTC.

This clonotype was detected ten times or more. The rearrangement joins TRBV12-3 or TRBV12-4 to TRBJ2-1; TRBD2 might be the D (5 bases). This CDR3 region has 14 residues. V was pared by 6 bases and J by 4 bases, with 13 bases between. CDR3 sequence (DNA): TGTGCCAGCAGCCCCGGGGTAGCTTACAATGAGCAGTTCTTC. It specifies CASSPGVAYNEQFF.

DNA for the CDR3: TGTGCCACTCAAGGAACTAGCGGGATTCTCGCTAACAATGAGCAGTTCTTC. This codes for CATQGTSGILANNEQFF. The chain carries TRBV19 and TRBJ2-1, with TRBD2 matching over 10 bases. Germline V gene data show CDR1 as LNHDA and CDR2 as SQIVND (reference sequence). Trimming removed 10 bases from V and 5 bases from J; junction bases left unmatched: 17. The length of the CDR3 is 17 residues.

This clonotype was seen ten or more times. The chain uses TRBV7-2 and TRBJ2-1; possibly TRBD1 for D (5 bases). The CDR3 is 16 residues long. V lost 1 base, J lost 8 bases, and 18 bases lay in between. Germline V gene sequence: CDR1 SGHTA, CDR2 FQGNSA. Here the CDR3 reads CASSLVTRVGADEQFF. The CDR3 nucleotides are TGTGCCAGCAGCTTAGTGACGCGAGTTGGGGCAGATGAGCAGTTCTTC.